This TCR beta chain is from a study of T cell responses to AZD1222 COVID-19 vaccine. Study results and limitations: Nearly half of spike-specific TCRs reportedly target unmutated variant regions. Two doses of AZD1222 preceded a rise in Spike-specific TCR breadth and depth. Vaccine-associated CD4 TCRs ranged over spike, dominating at 160-218 and 743-854.

Germline lookup yields CDR1 KGHSH and CDR2 LQKENI. The CDR3 consists of 16 residues. V dropped 2 bases and J dropped 5 bases, with 18 bases sitting between them. For this clone: The antigen is not known.

Data came from immunoSEQ multiplex PCR; TCRdb stores just in-frame clones and leaves some out. The sample consists of 90,000 to 130,000 clones, roughly 93% of them appearing once. This sequence originates from an adult who received the AZD1222 COVID-19 vaccine. This sequence joins TRBV18 and TRBJ1-1; D possibly corresponds to TRBD1 (5 bases). Sequencing was performed on peripheral blood, taken 28 days after the second AZD1222 dose. This CDR3 reads CASSPTSGRLSTEAFF. In nucleotides, the CDR3 is TGTGCCAGCTCACCAACGTCAGGGCGATTGAGTACTGAAGCTTTCTTT.